This TCR beta chain derives from a study of blood T cell repertoires in COVID-19. Study-wide background: The United States, Italy and Spain provided the acute and convalescent COVID-19 samples. The cDNA or gDNA used as material had been derived from T cells, B-cell-depleted T cells, or PBMCs.

The CDR3 spans 15 residues. The germline V gene encodes CDR1 MNHEY and CDR2 SVGAGI. V gave up 1 base and J gave up 5 bases; unmatched junction bases: 4. The protocol was immunoSEQ multiplex PCR, while the TCRdb copy is restricted to in-frame clones and leaves out a portion. The sample comprises fewer than 600,000 clones, 85% to 90% of which are singletons, and 1.5% to 2% rests with the top ten. The receptor comes from a woman aged 40 to 50 who had recovered from COVID-19. This chain joins TRBV6-5 and TRBJ2-1, with 8 positions matching TRBD2. Sequencing was performed on PBMCs or T cells enriched from blood (not recorded which). This CDR3 is CASSYYTSGDNEQFF. CDR3 DNA sequence: TGTGCCAGCAGTTACTACACTAGCGGAGACAATGAGCAGTTCTTC.